Listed here are 12 T cell receptor beta chains from one sample, sequenced in a study of T cell responses to AZD1222 COVID-19 vaccine. Here immunoSEQ multiplex PCR was the method, and the copy in TCRdb shows in-frame clones only, minus some. The data contain some 66,000 clones, nearly 90% of them singletons. The sample was peripheral blood, taken 28 days after the second AZD1222 dose. All receptors derive from an adult who received the AZD1222 COVID-19 vaccine.

The CDR3 loop is CASTNRAPYGYTF. CDR3 in DNA: TGTGCCAGCACCAACAGGGCCCCCTATGGCTACACCTTC. The chain links TRBV28 to TRBJ1-2; D might be TRBD1 (6 bases). The ends were cut back, 7 bases at V and 4 bases at J, with 13 bases in the middle. The CDR3 length is 13 residues. The germline CDR1 and CDR2 sequences are MDHEN and SYDVKM.

The V and J genes are TRBV18 and TRBJ2-5, with 7 bases matching TRBD1. The trim removed 6 bases at V and 2 bases at J, leaving 0 bases unmatched. Germline CDR1 and CDR2: KGHSH and LQKENI. CDR3 length: 12 amino acids. CDR3 bases: TGTGCCAGCTCGGGACAGCAAGAGACCCAGTACTTC. Protein product: CASSGQQETQYF.

DNA for the CDR3: TGTGCCAGCAGTTCGTCCCAGGGGGCTTCTAGGGAGCAGTACTTC. It is translated as CASSSSQGASREQYF. The rearrangement links TRBV28 to TRBJ2-7; 8 nucleotides agree with TRBD1. V was clipped by 4 bases and J by 7 bases; unmatched bases: 12. Germline V lookup: CDR1 MDHEN, CDR2 SYDVKM. The CDR3 is 15 amino acids.

The chain is built from TRBV27 and TRBJ2-1, with a weak D call TRBD1 (6 bases). The germline gives CDR1 MNHEY, CDR2 SMNVEV (reference sequence). Trimming removed 2 bases from V and 7 bases from J, with 15 bases in between. The CDR3 is 15 residues long. This CDR3 is CASSLTGLLKNEQFF. DNA of the CDR3: TGTGCCAGCAGTTTAACAGGGTTGTTGAAGAATGAGCAGTTCTTC.

In DNA, the CDR3 is TGCGCCAGCAGCTTGGCCGGGTTCGGCACAGATACGCAGTATTTT. Encoded protein: CASSLAGFGTDTQYF. The chain has TRBV5-1 and TRBJ2-3; no clear D. In germline, CDR1 is SGHRS, CDR2 YFSETQ. The V gene lost 0 bases and the J gene lost 1 base, with 9 bases spanning the gap. CDR3 length: 15 amino acids.

Only one count was recorded for this clone. J is TRBJ2-7 and V is TRBV5-6, with 12 bases that match TRBD2. The CDR3 runs 14 residues. The ends lost 5 bases at V and 2 bases at J; junction bases unmatched: 2. Per germline, CDR1 SGHDT and CDR2 YYEEEE. Written as DNA, the CDR3 is TGTGCCAGCAGATCTAGCGGGAGGGCCTACGAGCAGTACTTC. Translation gives CASRSSGRAYEQYF.

This chain uses TRBV7-2 with TRBJ2-7; D ambiguous. Germline CDR1 SGHTA, CDR2 FQGNSA. V dropped 3 bases and J dropped 5 bases, with 11 bases sitting between them. The CDR3 extends over 13 amino acids. In DNA form, the CDR3 reads TGTGCCAGCAGCTTGAGTCTAGGGCACGAGCAGTACTTC. Amino acid sequence: CASSLSLGHEQYF.

The chain carries TRBV9 and TRBJ1-1; D might be TRBD1 (6 bases). The CDR3 extends over 15 amino acids. CDR1 is SGDLS and CDR2 is YYNGEE in the germline V gene. V was trimmed by 2 bases and J by 4 bases, leaving 15 bases between them. The DNA for the CDR3 is TGTGCCAGCAGCGTGCAGGGGACCCGAGCCACTGAAGCTTTCTTT. It encodes CASSVQGTRATEAFF.

The rearrangement links TRBV7-3 to TRBJ1-1, with 8 bases lining up with TRBD1. CDR3 length: 15 amino acids. Germline V gives CDR1 SGHTA, CDR2 FQGTGA. V lost 5 bases, J lost 1 base, and 6 bases stayed unmatched. In DNA, the CDR3 is TGTGCCAGCAGCCGAAACGGACAGGGGAACACTGAAGCTTTCTTT. This gives the protein CASSRNGQGNTEAFF.

The chain employs TRBV11-3 and TRBJ2-1; 9 nucleotides agree with TRBD2. The CDR3 covers 14 residues. V lost 6 bases to trimming and J lost 6 bases; unmatched junction nucleotides: 6. The V gene's germline CDR1 is SGHNT and CDR2 YENEEA. The CDR3 is CASSLLAGPNEQFF. The CDR3, as DNA: TGTGCCAGCAGTCTACTAGCGGGTCCCAATGAGCAGTTCTTC.

The rearrangement links TRBV6-1 to TRBJ2-7; D may be TRBD1 (6 bases). The V end was cut by 6 bases, the J end by 1 base, with 13 bases between. Looked up from germline, CDR1 is MNHNS and CDR2 is SASEGT. The CDR3 sequence is 14 residues long. The CDR3 region has the DNA TGTGCCAGCAGAGCGGTGGGGGCTTCCTACGAGCAGTACTTC. Its translation: CASRAVGASYEQYF.

The rearrangement joins TRBV9 to TRBJ2-2; perhaps TRBD2 as D (6 bases). This CDR3 comprises 12 residues. Germline V lookup: CDR1 SGDLS, CDR2 YYNGEE. Trimming cost V 4 bases and J 8 bases, with 9 bases left between them. CDR3 residues: CASSPRGGELFF. CDR3 bases: TGTGCCAGCAGCCCCCGGGGGGGGGAGCTGTTTTTT.